These T cell receptor beta chains were read from a single sample in a study of shared clonotypes between healthy human individuals. Profiled with immunoSEQ multiplex PCR; TCRdb holds only in-frame clones, not every one. The sample holds 2,500,000 or so clones, around 92% seen once. The sample consisted of naive CD4+ T cells from PBMCs. The receptors shown here come from a man between 18 and 35 years old in good health. Some clones in this sample may be carry-over from other donors' samples. Both conserved end residues are part of each CDR3. D genes are given only for firm matches. Size is stated for part of the rows, as once, few or many counts, or as a class when the clone is expanded.

v_call	d_call	j_call	clone_size	cdr3_length	cdr3_nt	cdr3_aa
TRBV7-3	.	TRBJ2-2	.	15	TGTGCCAGCAGCCCACAGACAGCCAACACCGGGGAGCTGTTTTTT	CASSPQTANTGELFF
TRBV9	TRBD2	TRBJ2-2	.	15	TGTGCCAGCAGAAGAGCGGGGACGAACACCGGGGAGCTGTTTTTT	CASRRAGTNTGELFF
TRBV28	TRBD1	TRBJ2-5	.	16	TGTGCCAGCAGTTTATTACGGGACAGGGAGCAAGAGACCCAGTACTTC	CASSLLRDREQETQYF
TRBV18	.	TRBJ2-2	.	15	TGTGCCAGCTCACCACCCACGAGGGGCCCCGGGGAGCTGTTTTTT	CASSPPTRGPGELFF
TRBV19	.	TRBJ2-7	.	16	TGTGCCAGTAGTAGCTTAGCGGCGAGTATACCAGGGGAGCAGTACTTC	CASSSLAASIPGEQYF
TRBV28	.	TRBJ1-2	once	15	TGTGCCAGCAGTTATCCCGGCGGGGGTGGCTATGGCTACACCTTC	CASSYPGGGGYGYTF
TRBV29-1	.	TRBJ2-5	.	10	TGCAGCGTTTATCAAGAGACCCAGTACTTC	CSVYQETQYF
TRBV5-5	TRBD1	TRBJ1-4	.	15	TGTGCCAGCAGCTTGGGACAGGGAGCTAATGAAAAACTGTTTTTT	CASSLGQGANEKLFF
TRBV11-3	.	TRBJ2-3	once	13	TGTGCCAGCAGCCCCTTCGGCACAGATACGCAGTATTTT	CASSPFGTDTQYF
TRBV15	.	TRBJ2-1	.	14	TGTGCCACCAGCAGAGATCGCTCGATTCCTGAGCAGTTCTTC	CATSRDRSIPEQFF
TRBV7-9	.	TRBJ2-1	few	15	TGTGCCAGCAGCCGCGGGACAGCGTCCTACAATGAGCAGTTCTTC	CASSRGTASYNEQFF
TRBV18	TRBD2	TRBJ2-1	once	16	TGTGCCAGCTCACCACCGGCGTTGGGGGGGAGCTATGAGCAGTTCTTC	CASSPPALGGSYEQFF
TRBV7-9	.	TRBJ2-5	.	15	TGTGCCAGCAGCTTAAGGTCCGGGGTTGGCGAGACCCAGTACTTC	CASSLRSGVGETQYF
TRBV2	.	TRBJ1-1	.	15	TGTGCCAGCAGTGAAGTGGGGGACATGAACACTGAAGCTTTCTTT	CASSEVGDMNTEAFF
TRBV2	TRBD2	TRBJ2-1	.	13	TGTGCCAGCAGGTTTCGGGCGGGAGGGGAAGGGTTCTTC	CASRFRAGGEGFF
TRBV4-3	TRBD1	TRBJ2-7	.	14	TGCGCCAGCAGCCAAGTTGCAGGGGGCTACGAGCAGTACTTC	CASSQVAGGYEQYF
TRBV9	.	TRBJ2-3	.	14	TGTGCCAGCAGCCTCAGCTTGGGCACAGATACGCAGTATTTT	CASSLSLGTDTQYF
TRBV5-1	TRBD2	TRBJ2-7	.	17	TGCGCCAGCAGCTTGGCTATCGGGACTAGCGGGGCCTACGAGCAGTACTTC	CASSLAIGTSGAYEQYF
TRBV27	.	TRBJ2-1	.	14	TGTGCCAGCACCACAGACAGCTCCTACAATGAGCAGTTCTTC	CASTTDSSYNEQFF
TRBV7-9	.	TRBJ1-1	.	11	TGTGCCAGCAGCTACTACACTGAAGCTTTCTTT	CASSYYTEAFF
TRBV5-5	.	TRBJ2-7	.	15	TGTGCCAGCAGCCCCGACATTTTCTATGCGGACGAGCAGTACTTC	CASSPDIFYADEQYF
TRBV7-9	TRBD1	TRBJ1-1	.	13	TGTGCCAGCAGCGCAGAGACAGGGACTGAAGCTTTCTTT	CASSAETGTEAFF
TRBV9	TRBD2	TRBJ2-5	.	15	TGTGCCAGCAGCTCGGGACTAGCGGGAGCGGAGACCCAGTACTTC	CASSSGLAGAETQYF
TRBV7-2	TRBD2	TRBJ2-1	.	16	TGTGCCAGCAGCTTATTCGGGACTAGCGGGTTGAATGAGCAGTTCTTC	CASSLFGTSGLNEQFF
TRBV28	.	TRBJ2-7	.	10	TGTGCCAGCATGGGGGCCGAGCAGTACTTC	CASMGAEQYF
TRBV6-5	.	TRBJ2-6	.	15	TGTGCCAGTAAGTCCCCCTCCTCTGGGGCCAACGTCCTGACTTTC	CASKSPSSGANVLTF
TRBV4-1	.	TRBJ2-7	.	17	TGCGCCAGCAGCCAACAATATAGGACTGACGCCTCCTACGAGCAGTACTTC	CASSQQYRTDASYEQYF
TRBV7-9	.	TRBJ1-3	.	15	TGTGCCAGCAGCTTACCGACAGGCTCTGGAAACACCATATATTTT	CASSLPTGSGNTIYF
TRBV4-3	TRBD2	TRBJ2-3	.	16	TGCGCCAGCAGCCCCTTAGCGGGAGGGCCCGCAGGAACGCAGTATTTT	CASSPLAGGPAGTQYF
TRBV5-4	TRBD2	TRBJ2-3	once	17	TGTGCCAGCAGCTTCACAACTAGCGGGAGTAACACAGATACGCAGTATTTT	CASSFTTSGSNTDTQYF
TRBV29-1	.	TRBJ1-1	.	12	TGCAGCGTTGGGTGGCAGAACACTGAAGCTTTCTTT	CSVGWQNTEAFF
TRBV2	.	TRBJ1-2	once	12	TGTGCCAGCAGTGAACAACAATATGGCTACACCTTC	CASSEQQYGYTF
TRBV25-1	TRBD2	TRBJ2-5	.	15	TGTGCCAGCAGTGAAATGCGGGGACTACAAGAGACCCAGTACTTC	CASSEMRGLQETQYF
TRBV5-1	.	TRBJ2-5	.	14	TGCGCCAGCAGCTTGGGTACAGGGAGAGAGACCCAGTACTTC	CASSLGTGRETQYF
TRBV19	TRBD1	TRBJ1-1	.	15	TGTGCCAGTTCGACGCAGGGGGCTTCGCCCACTGAAGCTTTCTTT	CASSTQGASPTEAFF
TRBV28	.	TRBJ2-1	.	15	TGTGCCAGCAGTTACAGCGGGCGATATTACAATGAGCAGTTCTTC	CASSYSGRYYNEQFF
TRBV18	TRBD2	TRBJ2-7	.	17	TGTGCCAGCTCACCACCGTCCCGCGGGAGGGCCATCGACGAGCAGTACTTC	CASSPPSRGRAIDEQYF
TRBV29-1	TRBD1	TRBJ2-5	.	13	TGCAGCGTCGACCTGACAGGGGCAGAGACCCAGTACTTC	CSVDLTGAETQYF
TRBV5-6	TRBD1	TRBJ1-5	once	15	TGTGCCAGCAGCAAAACAGGGGTGAGGAATCAGCCCCAGCATTTT	CASSKTGVRNQPQHF
TRBV28	TRBD1	TRBJ1-5	.	15	TGTGCCAGCAGTTCCGGGACAGGGGTAAATCAGCCCCAGCATTTT	CASSSGTGVNQPQHF
TRBV18	TRBD2	TRBJ2-7	.	14	TGTGCCAGCTCAAAAGCGGGAGATTCTTACGAGCAGTACTTC	CASSKAGDSYEQYF
TRBV7-2	.	TRBJ2-1	.	15	TGTGCCAGCAGCTTATGGACTAACCCGCCCCGCGAGCAGTTCTTC	CASSLWTNPPREQFF
TRBV5-1	TRBD2	TRBJ2-7	.	16	TGCGCCAGCAGCTTGGAAGGTGGCGGCGGGAGCTACGAGCAGTACTTC	CASSLEGGGGSYEQYF
TRBV15	.	TRBJ2-2	few	15	TGTGCCACCAGCAGGGCCGGACTCCAGGCCGGGGAGCTGTTTTTT	CATSRAGLQAGELFF
TRBV2	.	TRBJ1-1	.	13	TGTGCCAGCTGCAGGGGAACGAACACTGAAGCTTTCTTT	CASCRGTNTEAFF
TRBV28	TRBD2	TRBJ2-3	.	18	TGTGCCAGCACTCTCCGCCCCCTTTCTAGCGGGAGGGGAGGTACGCAGTATTTT	CASTLRPLSSGRGGTQYF
TRBV30	.	TRBJ1-2	.	14	TGTGCCTGGAGGAGGACTGCGAAGGGCTATGGCTACACCTTC	CAWRRTAKGYGYTF
TRBV6-1	.	TRBJ1-2	.	11	TGTGCCAGCAGTCCGGGCTATGGCTACACCTTC	CASSPGYGYTF
TRBV27	.	TRBJ1-2	.	15	TGTGCCAGCAGTTTAAAGTTCGGTACTAACTATGGCTACACCTTC	CASSLKFGTNYGYTF
TRBV7-2	.	TRBJ1-6	once	15	TGTGCCAGCAGCTTAGAAGGGGGGGCCTATTCACCCCTCCACTTT	CASSLEGGAYSPLHF
TRBV6-5	.	TRBJ2-7	.	15	TGTGCCAGCAGTTACTCGCAGGGTGGAAGGGGAGAGCAGTACTTC	CASSYSQGGRGEQYF
TRBV4-3	TRBD1	TRBJ2-5	.	15	TGCGCCAGCAGCCAAGTGACAGGGGGCAGAGAGACCCAGTACTTC	CASSQVTGGRETQYF
TRBV10-3	TRBD2	TRBJ2-3	.	14	TGTGCCCTTAGGACTAGCGGGGTAACAGATACGCAGTATTTT	CALRTSGVTDTQYF